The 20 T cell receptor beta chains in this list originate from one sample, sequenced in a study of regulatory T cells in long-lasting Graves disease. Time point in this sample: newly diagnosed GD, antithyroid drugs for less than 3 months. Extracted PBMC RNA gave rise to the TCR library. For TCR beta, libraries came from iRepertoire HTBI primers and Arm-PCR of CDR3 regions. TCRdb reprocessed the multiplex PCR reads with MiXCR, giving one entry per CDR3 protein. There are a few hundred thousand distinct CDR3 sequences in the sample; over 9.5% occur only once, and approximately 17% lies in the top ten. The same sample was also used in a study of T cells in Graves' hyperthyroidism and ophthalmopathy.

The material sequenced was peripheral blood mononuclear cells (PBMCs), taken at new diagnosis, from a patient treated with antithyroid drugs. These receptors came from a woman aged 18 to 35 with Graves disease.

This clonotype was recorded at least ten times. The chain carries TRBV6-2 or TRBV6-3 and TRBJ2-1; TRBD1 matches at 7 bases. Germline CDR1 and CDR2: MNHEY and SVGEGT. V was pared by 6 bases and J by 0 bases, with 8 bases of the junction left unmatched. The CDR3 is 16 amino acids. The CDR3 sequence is CASRPLDRDSYNEQFF. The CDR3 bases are TGTGCCAGCAGACCCTTAGACAGGGACTCCTACAATGAGCAGTTCTTC.

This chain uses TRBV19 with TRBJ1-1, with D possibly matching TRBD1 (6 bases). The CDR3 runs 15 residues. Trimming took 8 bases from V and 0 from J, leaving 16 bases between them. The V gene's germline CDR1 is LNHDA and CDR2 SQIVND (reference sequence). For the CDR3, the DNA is TGTGCCAGTCGAGGGGGGCTTGGCATGAACACTGAAGCTTTCTTT. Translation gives CASRGGLGMNTEAFF. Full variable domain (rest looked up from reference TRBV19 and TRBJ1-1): DGGITQSPKYLFRKEGQNVTLSCEQNLNHDAMYWYRQDPGQGLRLIYYSQIVNDFQKGDIAEGYSVSREKKESFPLTVTSAQKNPTAFYLCASRGGLGMNTEAFFGQGTRLTVV.

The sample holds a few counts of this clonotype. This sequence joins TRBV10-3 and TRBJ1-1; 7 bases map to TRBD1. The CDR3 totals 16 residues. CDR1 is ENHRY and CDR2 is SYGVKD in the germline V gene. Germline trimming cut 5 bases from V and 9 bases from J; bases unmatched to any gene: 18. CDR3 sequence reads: CAISSKTGVQGTKAFF. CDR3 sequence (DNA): TGTGCCATCAGTTCAAAAACAGGGGTCCAAGGGACTAAAGCTTTCTTT.

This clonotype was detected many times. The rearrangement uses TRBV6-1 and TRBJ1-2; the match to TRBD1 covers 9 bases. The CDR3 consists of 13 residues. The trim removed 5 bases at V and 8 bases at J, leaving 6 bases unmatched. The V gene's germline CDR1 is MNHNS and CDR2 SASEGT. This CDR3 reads CASSMGQGNGYTF. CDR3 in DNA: TGTGCCAGCAGTATGGGACAGGGCAACGGCTACACCTTC.

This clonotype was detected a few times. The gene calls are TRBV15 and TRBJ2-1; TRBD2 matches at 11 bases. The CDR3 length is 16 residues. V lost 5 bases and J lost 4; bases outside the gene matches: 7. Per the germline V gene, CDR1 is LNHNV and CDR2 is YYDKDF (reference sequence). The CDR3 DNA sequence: TGTGCCACCAGCGCGCAGGGACTAGCGGATTACAATGAGCAGTTCTTC. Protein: CATSAQGLADYNEQFF.

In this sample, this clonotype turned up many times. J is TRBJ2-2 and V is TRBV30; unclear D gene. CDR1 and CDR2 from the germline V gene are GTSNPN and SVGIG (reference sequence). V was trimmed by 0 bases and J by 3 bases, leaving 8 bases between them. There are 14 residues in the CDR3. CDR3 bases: TGTGCCTGGAGTGTATGGAGTTACACCGGGGAGCTGTTTTTT. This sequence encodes CAWSVWSYTGELFF.

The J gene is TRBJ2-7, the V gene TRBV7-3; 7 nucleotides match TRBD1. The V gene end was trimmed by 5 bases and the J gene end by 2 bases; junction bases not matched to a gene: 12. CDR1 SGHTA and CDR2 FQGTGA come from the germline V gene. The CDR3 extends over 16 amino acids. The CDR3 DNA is TGTGCCAGCAGCCCTCAGGGGACAGAGGTCGCCTACGAGCAGTACGTC. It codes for CASSPQGTEVAYEQYV.

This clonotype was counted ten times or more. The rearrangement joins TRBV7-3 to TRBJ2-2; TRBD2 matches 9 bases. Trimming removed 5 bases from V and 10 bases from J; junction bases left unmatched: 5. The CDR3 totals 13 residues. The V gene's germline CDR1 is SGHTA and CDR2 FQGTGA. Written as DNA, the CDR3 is TGTGCCAGCAGCCCCCGACTAGCGGAGGAGCTGTTTTTT. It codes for CASSPRLAEELFF.

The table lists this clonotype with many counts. The CDR3 is CSARRGALNTEAFF. The DNA of the CDR3 is TGCAGTGCTAGAAGGGGGGCCCTGAACACTGAAGCTTTCTTT. This chain connects TRBV20-1 to TRBJ1-1; perhaps TRBD1 as D (6 bases). The CDR3 is 14 amino acids. V lost 2 bases and J lost 0, with 10 bases in between. The germline V gene has CDR1 DFQATT and CDR2 SNEGSKA (reference sequence).

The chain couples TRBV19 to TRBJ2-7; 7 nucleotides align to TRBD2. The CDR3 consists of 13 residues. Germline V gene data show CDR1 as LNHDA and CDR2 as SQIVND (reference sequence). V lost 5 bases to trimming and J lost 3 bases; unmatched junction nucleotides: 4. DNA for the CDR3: TGTGCCAGTAGTGCCCAGCGGGACTACGAGCAGTACTTC. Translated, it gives CASSAQRDYEQYF.

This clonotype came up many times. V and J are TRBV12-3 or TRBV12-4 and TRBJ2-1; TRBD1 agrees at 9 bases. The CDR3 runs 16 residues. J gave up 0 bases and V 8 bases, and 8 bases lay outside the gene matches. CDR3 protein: CASEGQGVGSYNEQFF. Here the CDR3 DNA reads TGTGCCAGCGAGGGACAGGGTGTAGGCTCCTACAATGAGCAGTTCTTC.

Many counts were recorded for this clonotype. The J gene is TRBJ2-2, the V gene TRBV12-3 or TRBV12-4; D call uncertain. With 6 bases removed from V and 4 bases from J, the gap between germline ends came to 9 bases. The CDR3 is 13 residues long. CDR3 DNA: TGTGCCAGCAGATCCTACGGCACCGGGGAGCTGTTTTTT. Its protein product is CASRSYGTGELFF.

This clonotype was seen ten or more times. The CDR3 nucleotides are TGTGCCAGTAGTATAGGAGTGGGGAGTGAAGCTTTCTTT. Protein product: CASSIGVGSEAFF. This chain uses TRBV19 with TRBJ1-1; D uncertain. The CDR3 sequence is 13 residues long. Germline V gene data show CDR1 as LNHDA and CDR2 as SQIVND (reference sequence). The ends were cut back, 1 base at V and 7 bases at J, with 10 bases in the middle.

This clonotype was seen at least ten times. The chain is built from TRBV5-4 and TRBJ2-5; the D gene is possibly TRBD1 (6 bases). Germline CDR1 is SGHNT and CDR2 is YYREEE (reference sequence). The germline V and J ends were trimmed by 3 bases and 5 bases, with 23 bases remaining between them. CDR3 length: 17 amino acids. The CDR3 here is CASSSSALRGGSETQYF. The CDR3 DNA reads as TGTGCCAGCAGCTCGTCAGCCCTCAGGGGCGGGTCGGAGACCCAGTACTTC.

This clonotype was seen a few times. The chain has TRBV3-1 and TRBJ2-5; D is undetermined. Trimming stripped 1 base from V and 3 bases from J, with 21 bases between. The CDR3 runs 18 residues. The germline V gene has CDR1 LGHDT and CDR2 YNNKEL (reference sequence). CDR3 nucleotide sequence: TGTGCCAGCAGCCAAGTTGCGGCCCTGTCCAGGAGTGAAGAGACCCAGTACTTC. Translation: CASSQVAALSRSEETQYF.

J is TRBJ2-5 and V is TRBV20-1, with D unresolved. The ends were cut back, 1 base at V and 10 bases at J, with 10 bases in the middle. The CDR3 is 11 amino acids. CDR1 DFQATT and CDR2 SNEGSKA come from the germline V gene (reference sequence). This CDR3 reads CSARAAAIQYF. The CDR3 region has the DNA TGCAGTGCTAGAGCTGCCGCCATCCAGTACTTC.

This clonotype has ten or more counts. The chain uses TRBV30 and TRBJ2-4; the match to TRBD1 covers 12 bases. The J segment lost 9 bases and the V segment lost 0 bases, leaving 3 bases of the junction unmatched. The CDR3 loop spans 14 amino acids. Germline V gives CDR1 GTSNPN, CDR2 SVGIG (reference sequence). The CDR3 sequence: CAWSVLGQGAIQYF. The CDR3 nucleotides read TGTGCCTGGAGTGTACTGGGACAGGGGGCCATTCAGTACTTC.

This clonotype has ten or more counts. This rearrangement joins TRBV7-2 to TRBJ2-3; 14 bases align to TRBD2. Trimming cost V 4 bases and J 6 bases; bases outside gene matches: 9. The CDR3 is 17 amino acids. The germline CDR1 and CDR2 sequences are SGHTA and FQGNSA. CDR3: CASSWPGTSGRDDTQYF. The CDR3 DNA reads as TGTGCCAGCAGCTGGCCCGGGACTAGCGGGAGAGATGATACGCAGTATTTT. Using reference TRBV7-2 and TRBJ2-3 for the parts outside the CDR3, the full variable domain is GAGVSQSPSNKVTEKGKDVELRCDPISGHTALYWYRQSLGQGLEFLIYFQGNSAPDKSGLPSDRFSAERTGGSVSTLTIQRTQQEDSAVYLCASSWPGTSGRDDTQYFGPGTRLTVL.

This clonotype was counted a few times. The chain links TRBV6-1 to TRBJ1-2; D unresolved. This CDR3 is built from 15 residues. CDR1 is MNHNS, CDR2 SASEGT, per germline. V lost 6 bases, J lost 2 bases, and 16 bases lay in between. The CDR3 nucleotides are TGTGCCAGCAGCTCTATGAGCGTCACGAACTATGGCTACACCTTC. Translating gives CASSSMSVTNYGYTF.

The CDR3 is CASSFRRGEYGYTF. CDR3 coding DNA: TGTGCCAGCAGTTTCAGGAGGGGAGAGTATGGCTACACCTTC. The chain employs TRBV6-9 and TRBJ1-2, with D perhaps TRBD1 (5 bases). The germline gives CDR1 MNHGY, CDR2 SVAAGI. This CDR3 is 14 amino acids long. Trimming cost V 4 bases and J 5 bases, with 14 bases left between them.